The sequence of this TCR beta chain was determined in a study of OX40 agonist ivuxolimab in advanced cancers. CDR1 and CDR2 (germline): MDHEN, SYDVKM. The CDR3 runs to 16 residues. Trimming pared 2 bases from V and 3 bases from J, leaving 17 bases between. Method: immunoSEQ multiplex PCR; TCRdb's copy keeps in-frame clones and lacks some. The table has tens of thousands of clones, around 90% seen once; the top ten hold approximately 22%. The chain couples TRBV28 to TRBJ2-7, with D perhaps matching TRBD1 (7 bases). The receptor was isolated from an adult with an advanced solid tumor such as melanoma, head and neck, liver or kidney cancer. The source material was CD4+ or CD8+ T cells sorted from blood, sampled in a trial of the OX40 agonist ivuxolimab. The CDR3 DNA sequence: TGTGCCAGCAGTTTAACGGGCGGACAGGACTACTACGAGCAGTACTTC. This encodes CASSLTGGQDYYEQYF.